A selection of T cell receptor beta chains follows, all from one sample in a study of identical twins. A single record per CDR3 protein comes from TCRdb applying MiXCR to the 5' RACE reads. The sample holds approximately 700,000 distinct CDR3 sequences, roughly 18% seen once. These sequences were also reported in another study, on T cells expressing NK-cell markers.

The sample was PBMCs. The receptors originated from a woman younger than 30 in good health. Both conserved end residues are part of each CDR3. Fields, in order: V gene, clone size, J gene, D gene, CDR3 protein, CDR3 DNA. A D gene is named only where the DNA matches it firmly. Size values are once, few and many counts, or a class for expanded clones, and some rows have none.

TRBV20-1	-	TRBJ2-7	TRBD2	CSAREAGREGEQYF	TGCAGTGCTAGAGAAGCGGGGCGAGAGGGCGAGCAGTACTTC
TRBV5-1	-	TRBJ2-5	-	CASSLRPAWQETQYF	TGCGCCAGCAGCCTCCGGCCGGCGTGGCAAGAGACCCAGTACTTC
TRBV2	-	TRBJ2-7	TRBD1	CASVPGTGLYEQYF	TGTGCCAGCGTCCCAGGGACAGGGCTCTACGAGCAGTACTTC
TRBV20-1	few	TRBJ2-3	TRBD2	CSATRGLGTDTQYF	TGCAGTGCTACCCGGGGACTAGGGACAGATACGCAGTATTTT
TRBV7-2	-	TRBJ2-5	-	CASSLGWRFAGRETQYF	TGTGCCAGCAGCTTAGGTTGGAGATTCGCGGGAAGGGAGACCCAGTACTTC
TRBV24-1	few	TRBJ2-3	TRBD2	CATSEAGAPTDTQYF	TGTGCCACCAGTGAAGCGGGGGCTCCCACAGATACGCAGTATTTT
TRBV20-1	many	TRBJ2-1	TRBD2	CSAMAGLAANEQFF	TGCAGTGCTATGGCGGGACTAGCGGCAAATGAGCAGTTCTTC
TRBV12-3/TRBV12-4	-	TRBJ1-5	-	CASRMGESNQPQHF	TGTGCCAGCCGGATGGGAGAGTCCAATCAGCCCCAGCATTTT
TRBV5-1	-	TRBJ1-2	TRBD1	CASSPQGRGYTF	TGCGCCAGCAGCCCACAGGGGAGAGGCTACACCTTC
TRBV6-4	many	TRBJ2-3	-	CASSDGSSTDTQYF	TGTGCCAGCAGTGACGGTTCTAGCACAGATACGCAGTATTTT
TRBV20-1	few	TRBJ2-1	-	CSARIRDLLYNEQFF	TGCAGTGCTAGGATCCGGGACCTACTTTACAATGAGCAGTTCTTC
TRBV20-1	-	TRBJ2-3	TRBD2	CSARDVAGGTDTQYF	TGCAGTGCTAGAGATGTAGCGGGGGGAACAGATACGCAGTATTTT
TRBV7-7	-	TRBJ2-7	TRBD2	CASSPAGLAGLYEQYF	TGTGCCAGCAGCCCAGCCGGACTAGCGGGATTATACGAGCAGTACTTC
TRBV9	few	TRBJ1-1	-	CASSVVEGNTEAFF	TGTGCCAGCAGCGTAGTTGAAGGGAACACTGAAGCTTTCTTT
TRBV7-2	-	TRBJ2-1	TRBD2	CASSLLAGFHGEQFF	TGTGCCAGCAGCTTATTAGCGGGATTTCACGGTGAGCAGTTCTTC
TRBV5-1	-	TRBJ2-3	TRBD2	CASTTSGGTDTQYF	TGCGCCAGCACAACTAGCGGGGGCACAGATACGCAGTATTTT
TRBV28	once	TRBJ2-4	-	CASSRLGGGKNIQYF	TGTGCCAGCAGTCGACTTGGGGGAGGCAAAAACATTCAGTACTTC
TRBV5-1	-	TRBJ2-7	-	CASSLGREGAYEQYF	TGCGCCAGCAGCTTGGGACGGGAAGGGGCCTACGAGCAGTACTTC
TRBV5-1	few	TRBJ2-1	TRBD2	CASSLTSTPNEQFF	TGCGCCAGCAGCCTGACTAGCACCCCCAATGAGCAGTTCTTC
TRBV4-1	once	TRBJ1-1	-	CASSQDSSPEAFF	TGCGCCAGCAGCCAAGATTCGAGCCCTGAAGCTTTCTTT
TRBV2	-	TRBJ1-6	-	CASSHVDSPLHF	TGTGCCAGCAGTCACGTTGATTCACCCCTCCACTTT
TRBV6-1	-	TRBJ2-3	TRBD1	CASRTQGADTQYF	TGTGCCAGCAGGACCCAGGGGGCAGATACGCAGTATTTT
TRBV2	-	TRBJ2-1	-	CASGEGGGQDNEQFF	TGTGCCAGCGGTGAAGGGGGGGGTCAAGACAATGAGCAGTTCTTC
TRBV12-3/TRBV12-4	many	TRBJ2-7	TRBD1	CASSPYPGQGYEQYF	TGTGCCAGCAGTCCATATCCGGGACAGGGATACGAGCAGTACTTC
TRBV29-1	-	TRBJ2-3	-	CSVDSGVDTQYF	TGCAGCGTCGACTCGGGGGTAGATACGCAGTATTTT
TRBV20-1	few	TRBJ2-5	-	CSARDRDGGYETQYF	TGCAGTGCTAGAGATCGGGACGGGGGATATGAGACCCAGTACTTC
TRBV10-3	-	TRBJ1-6	-	CAINDRPSSPLHF	TGTGCCATCAATGACAGGCCAAGTTCACCCCTCCACTTT
TRBV9	-	TRBJ2-3	TRBD2	CASSVGGISGTQYF	TGTGCCAGCAGTGTCGGGGGGATTTCTGGTACGCAGTATTTT
TRBV11-2	-	TRBJ2-7	TRBD2	CASSLRSSGNGEQYF	TGTGCCAGCAGCTTACGGAGTAGCGGGAACGGTGAGCAGTACTTC
TRBV6-5	-	TRBJ1-6	TRBD1	CASSWGQEGSPLHF	TGTGCCAGCAGTTGGGGACAGGAGGGTTCACCCCTCCACTTT
TRBV29-1	-	TRBJ2-3	-	CSVGADVSDTQYF	TGCAGCGTTGGGGCGGACGTATCAGATACGCAGTATTTT
TRBV6-2/TRBV6-3	-	TRBJ2-7	-	CASSQRAPPQYF	TGTGCCAGCAGCCAGAGAGCCCCACCGCAGTACTTC
TRBV5-1	once	TRBJ1-1	-	CASTLTGTEAFF	TGCGCCAGCACTCTAACCGGGACAGAAGCTTTCTTT
TRBV12-3/TRBV12-4	-	TRBJ2-3	TRBD2	CASRSSGSRVTQYF	TGTGCCAGCAGGTCTAGCGGGAGTAGGGTTACGCAGTATTTT
TRBV4-3	-	TRBJ2-7	TRBD1	CASSRDRRSEQYF	TGCGCCAGCAGCCGGGACAGGAGGAGCGAGCAGTACTTC
TRBV20-1	-	TRBJ2-5	-	CSARDGAGRAETQYF	TGCAGTGCTAGAGATGGGGCTGGCAGGGCCGAGACCCAGTACTTC
TRBV12-3/TRBV12-4	-	TRBJ2-5	TRBD2	CASSSASRGGLETQYF	TGTGCCAGCAGTTCGGCATCGCGGGGGGGCCTTGAGACCCAGTACTTC
TRBV15	many	TRBJ2-5	TRBD1	CATSRDTGTGGRETQYF	TGTGCCACCAGCAGAGATACCGGGACAGGGGGTAGGGAGACCCAGTACTTC
TRBV2	few	TRBJ2-1	TRBD2	CASGGRRTSGKNEQFF	TGTGCCAGCGGTGGGAGGAGGACTAGCGGGAAAAATGAGCAGTTCTTC
TRBV7-7	few	TRBJ2-1	-	CASSPRGGEVYNEQFF	TGTGCCAGCAGCCCGAGGGGGGGGGAGGTCTACAATGAGCAGTTCTTC